This is a list of T cell receptor beta chains from one sample in a study of spatial heterogeneity in lung cancer. One entry per CDR3 protein, called by TCRdb with MiXCR from the 5' RACE reads. The sample records nearly 4,500 distinct CDR3 sequences, about a fifth being singletons. Specimen: normal lung tissue next to the tumor, collected at surgery. The receptors derive from a female donor with early-stage non-small cell lung cancer. Each CDR3 is given with its conserved first and last residue. A D gene is named only where the DNA matches it firmly. Rows give clone size only sometimes, using once, few, many, or a class for an expanded clone.

V gene,D gene,J gene,clone size,CDR3 protein,CDR3 DNA
TRBV2,TRBD1,TRBJ1-2,many,CANRPDRGDGYTF,TGTGCCAACAGGCCCGACAGGGGGGATGGCTACACCTTC
TRBV18,NA,TRBJ1-5,NA,CASSPPGGSNQPQHF,TGTGCCAGCTCACCACCAGGGGGGAGCAATCAGCCCCAGCATTTT
TRBV5-6,TRBD2,TRBJ2-5,medium-sized,CASSGGLAGQTQYF,TGTGCCAGCTCAGGAGGACTAGCGGGTCAGACCCAGTACTTC
TRBV2,NA,TRBJ2-3,medium-sized,CASPARDKASTDTQYF,TGTGCCAGCCCGGCCCGGGACAAGGCTAGCACAGATACGCAGTATTTT
TRBV7-2,NA,TRBJ1-2,NA,CASTPQANYGYTF,TGTGCCAGCACCCCGCAAGCTAACTATGGCTACACCTTC
TRBV6-5,TRBD2,TRBJ2-1,many,CASSVYSGGANEQFF,TGTGCCAGTTCCGTCTATAGCGGGGGGGCAAATGAGCAGTTCTTC
TRBV5-5,TRBD1,TRBJ2-7,many,CASSSRGTGPYEQYF,TGTGCCAGCAGCTCCAGGGGGACAGGGCCCTACGAGCAGTACTTC
TRBV5-6,TRBD1,TRBJ1-1,medium-sized,CASSAEQGLVTEAFF,TGTGCCAGCAGCGCGGAACAGGGGTTGGTCACTGAAGCTTTCTTT
TRBV28,TRBD2,TRBJ2-1,few,CASSAPLAGGRDEQFF,TGTGCCAGCAGTGCCCCACTAGCGGGAGGGAGGGATGAGCAGTTCTTC
TRBV12-3/TRBV12-4,NA,TRBJ2-7,NA,CASSQNREQYF,TGTGCCAGCAGCCAGAATCGCGAGCAGTACTTC
TRBV7-2,TRBD1,TRBJ1-4,medium-sized,CASSLTTGVNEKLFF,TGTGCCAGCAGCTTAACGACAGGGGTAAATGAAAAACTGTTTTTT
TRBV29-1,NA,TRBJ1-1,medium-sized,CSADLGRQNTEAFF,TGCAGCGCAGACCTGGGACGGCAGAACACTGAAGCTTTCTTT
TRBV20-1,NA,TRBJ2-6,medium-sized,CSALRDGTGANVLTF,TGCAGTGCTCTCCGGGACGGAACTGGGGCCAACGTCCTGACTTTC
TRBV6-1,NA,TRBJ2-3,NA,CASSERLSTDTQYF,TGTGCCAGCAGTGAACGGCTGAGCACAGATACGCAGTATTTT
TRBV2,NA,TRBJ1-1,few,CASHILRLHNTEAFF,TGTGCCAGCCACATCCTCAGACTTCATAACACTGAAGCTTTCTTT
TRBV28,NA,TRBJ2-4,medium-sized,CASSSLGAKNIQYF,TGTGCCAGCAGTTCACTAGGGGCCAAAAACATTCAGTACTTC
TRBV20-1,NA,TRBJ1-2,NA,CSARDRAGINYGFTF,TGCAGTGCTAGAGATCGGGCAGGGATTAACTATGGCTTCACCTTC